This T cell receptor (beta chain) appears in the sequencing data of a study of Ad26.COV2.S vaccination and SARS-CoV-2 variants. CDR3 length: 16 residues. V gave up 3 bases and J gave up 4 bases; unmatched junction bases: 8. CDR1 and CDR2 (germline): DFQATT, SNEGSKA (reference sequence). The treatment here: 15 to 20 received Ad26.COV2.S at low or high dose, single or two shots; 5 received placebo; per-sample allocation not given. Sampling took place 63 days after the first vaccine or placebo injection. Clones were sequenced by immunoSEQ multiplex PCR, and TCRdb holds only the in-frame ones, with some missing. In the table there are 350,000 to 400,000 clones, less than 90% of which are singletons.

This TCR came from a person aged 18-65 years who received the Ad26.COV2.S COVID-19 vaccine or a placebo. The chain uses TRBV20-1 and TRBJ2-1; 11 bases align to TRBD2. The sample was peripheral blood, taken in a trial of Ad26.COV2.S vaccine versus placebo. The CDR3 DNA sequence: TGCAGTGCTAGTGTCCCTAGCGGGGGGATATACAATGAGCAGTTCTTC. Its translation is CSASVPSGGIYNEQFF.